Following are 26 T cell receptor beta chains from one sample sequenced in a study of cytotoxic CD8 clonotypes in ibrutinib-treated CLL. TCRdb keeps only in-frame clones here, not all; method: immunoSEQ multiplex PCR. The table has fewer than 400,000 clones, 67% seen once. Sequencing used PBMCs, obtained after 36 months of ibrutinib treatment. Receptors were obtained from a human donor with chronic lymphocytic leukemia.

The CDR3 DNA is TGCGCCAGCAGCACCTCCCTGACAGGGCCGAACTCCTACGAGCAGTACTTC. This encodes CASSTSLTGPNSYEQYF. The chain employs TRBV5-1 and TRBJ2-7; 7 positions agree with TRBD1. Germline assignment: CDR1 SGHRS and CDR2 YFSETQ. This CDR3 has 17 residues. The V and J ends lost 4 bases and 0 bases, in that order; junction bases with no gene match: 13. The full variable domain, completed using reference TRBV5-1 and TRBJ2-7, is KAGVTQTPRYLIKTRGQQVTLSCSPISGHRSVSWYQQTPGQGLQFLFEYFSETQRNKGNFPGRFSGRQFSNSRSEMNVSTLELGDSALYLCASSTSLTGPNSYEQYFGPGTRLTVT.

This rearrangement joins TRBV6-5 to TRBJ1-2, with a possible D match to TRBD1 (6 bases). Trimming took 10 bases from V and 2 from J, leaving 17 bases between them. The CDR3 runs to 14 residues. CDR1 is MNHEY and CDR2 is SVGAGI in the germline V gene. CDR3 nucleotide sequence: TGTGCCACACTCGAGGACAGACCAAACTATGGCTACACCTTC. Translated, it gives CATLEDRPNYGYTF.

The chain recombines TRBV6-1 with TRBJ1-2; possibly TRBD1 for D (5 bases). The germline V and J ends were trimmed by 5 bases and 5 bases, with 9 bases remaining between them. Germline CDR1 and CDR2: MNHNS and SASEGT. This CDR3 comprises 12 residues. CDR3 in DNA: TGTGCCAGCAGTAGGACAAGTTATGGCTACACCTTC. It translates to CASSRTSYGYTF.

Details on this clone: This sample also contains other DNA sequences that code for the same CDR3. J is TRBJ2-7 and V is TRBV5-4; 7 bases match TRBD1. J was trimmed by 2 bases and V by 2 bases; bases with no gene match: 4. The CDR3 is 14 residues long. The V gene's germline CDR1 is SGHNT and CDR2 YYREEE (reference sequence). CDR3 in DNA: TGTGCCAGCAGCTTAGGCCAGGGGGCCTACGAGCAGTACTTC. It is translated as CASSLGQGAYEQYF.

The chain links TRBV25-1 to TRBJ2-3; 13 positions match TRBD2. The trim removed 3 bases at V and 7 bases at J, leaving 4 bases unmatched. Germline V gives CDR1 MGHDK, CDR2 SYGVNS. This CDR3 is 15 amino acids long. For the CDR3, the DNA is TGTGCCAGCAGTGAGAGGACTAGCGGGAGACATACGCAGTATTTT. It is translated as CASSERTSGRHTQYF.

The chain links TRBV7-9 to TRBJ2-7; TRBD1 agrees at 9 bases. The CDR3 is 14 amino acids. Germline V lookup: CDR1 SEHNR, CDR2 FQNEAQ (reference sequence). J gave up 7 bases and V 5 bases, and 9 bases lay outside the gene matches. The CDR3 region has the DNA TGTGCCAGCAGCCTTGGACAGGGGAAGGGAGAGCAGTACTTC. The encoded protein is CASSLGQGKGEQYF.

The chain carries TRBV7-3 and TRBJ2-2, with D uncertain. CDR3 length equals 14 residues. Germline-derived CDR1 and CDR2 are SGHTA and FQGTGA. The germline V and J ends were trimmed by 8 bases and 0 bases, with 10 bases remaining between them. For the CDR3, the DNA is TGTGCCAGCGGCCAAGGCCCGAACACCGGGGAGCTGTTTTTT. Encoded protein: CASGQGPNTGELFF.

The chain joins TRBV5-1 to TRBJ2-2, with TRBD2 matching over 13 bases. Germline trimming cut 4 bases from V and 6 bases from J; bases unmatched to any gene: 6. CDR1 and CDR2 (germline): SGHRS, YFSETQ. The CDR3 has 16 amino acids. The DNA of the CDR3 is TGCGCCAGCAGCCGGGGACTAGCGGGATCCCCCGGGGAGCTGTTTTTT. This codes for CASSRGLAGSPGELFF. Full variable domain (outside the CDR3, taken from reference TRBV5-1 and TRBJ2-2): KAGVTQTPRYLIKTRGQQVTLSCSPISGHRSVSWYQQTPGQGLQFLFEYFSETQRNKGNFPGRFSGRQFSNSRSEMNVSTLELGDSALYLCASSRGLAGSPGELFFGEGSRLTVL.

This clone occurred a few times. CDR3: CASSLARRAKGDGYTF. CDR3 DNA: TGTGCCAGCAGCTTAGCGAGGCGGGCTAAGGGGGATGGCTACACCTTC. J is TRBJ1-2 and V is TRBV7-8, with D possibly being TRBD1 (6 bases). CDR3 length: 16 residues. The V gene lost 0 bases and the J gene lost 6 bases, with 17 bases spanning the gap. Germline CDR1 is SGHVS and CDR2 is FQNEAQ.

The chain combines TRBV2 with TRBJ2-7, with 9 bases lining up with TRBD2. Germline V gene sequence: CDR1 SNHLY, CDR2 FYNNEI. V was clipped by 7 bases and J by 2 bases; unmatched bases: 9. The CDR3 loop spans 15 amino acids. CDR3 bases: TGTGCCAGCATGGCGGGCGGGAGGGCTACCTACGAGCAGTACTTC. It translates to CASMAGGRATYEQYF.

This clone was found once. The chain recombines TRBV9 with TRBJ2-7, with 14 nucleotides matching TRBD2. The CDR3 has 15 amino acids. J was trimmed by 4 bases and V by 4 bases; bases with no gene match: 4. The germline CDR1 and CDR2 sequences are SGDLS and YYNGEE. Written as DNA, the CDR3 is TGTGCCAGCAGCCCGGGACTAGCGGGAGCATACGAGCAGTACTTC. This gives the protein CASSPGLAGAYEQYF.

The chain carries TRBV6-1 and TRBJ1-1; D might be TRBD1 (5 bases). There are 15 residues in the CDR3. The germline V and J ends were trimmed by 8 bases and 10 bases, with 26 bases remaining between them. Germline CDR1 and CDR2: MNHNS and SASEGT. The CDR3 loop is CASPPPGLNPVGAFF. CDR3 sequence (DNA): TGTGCCAGCCCGCCCCCGGGACTAAACCCGGTGGGAGCTTTCTTT.

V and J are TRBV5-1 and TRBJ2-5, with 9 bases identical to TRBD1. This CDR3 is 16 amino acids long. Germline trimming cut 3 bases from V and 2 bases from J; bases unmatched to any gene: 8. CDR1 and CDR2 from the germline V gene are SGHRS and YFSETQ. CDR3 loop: CASSYLQGAGQETQYF. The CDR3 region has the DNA TGCGCCAGCAGCTATCTACAGGGGGCGGGTCAAGAGACCCAGTACTTC.

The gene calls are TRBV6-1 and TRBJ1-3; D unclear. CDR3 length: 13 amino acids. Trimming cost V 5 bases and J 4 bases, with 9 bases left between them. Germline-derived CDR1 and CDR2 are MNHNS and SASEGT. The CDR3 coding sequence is TGTGCCAGCAGTTTTGATCGCGGAAACACCATATATTTT. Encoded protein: CASSFDRGNTIYF.

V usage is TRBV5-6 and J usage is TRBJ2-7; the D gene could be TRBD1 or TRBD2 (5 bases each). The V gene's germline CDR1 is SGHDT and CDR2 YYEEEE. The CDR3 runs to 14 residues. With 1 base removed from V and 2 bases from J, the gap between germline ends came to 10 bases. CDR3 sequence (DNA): TGTGCCAGCAGCTTGACCGGGGACCCCTACGAGCAGTACTTC. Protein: CASSLTGDPYEQYF.

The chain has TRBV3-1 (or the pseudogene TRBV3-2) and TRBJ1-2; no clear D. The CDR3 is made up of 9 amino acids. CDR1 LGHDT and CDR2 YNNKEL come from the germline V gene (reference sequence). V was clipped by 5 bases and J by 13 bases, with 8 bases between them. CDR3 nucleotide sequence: TGTGCCAGCAGCTCTGCTCCCACCTTC. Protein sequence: CASSSAPTF.

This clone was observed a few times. The CDR3 protein is CASSIAGRGGETQYF. CDR3 sequence (DNA): TGTGCCAGTAGTATCGCCGGCAGGGGGGGAGAGACCCAGTACTTC. The rearrangement joins TRBV19 to TRBJ2-5; tentatively, D is TRBD1 or TRBD2 (7 bases each). V lost 3 bases, J lost 4 bases, and 15 bases lay in between. This CDR3 contains 15 residues. Germline assignment: CDR1 LNHDA and CDR2 SQIVND (reference sequence).

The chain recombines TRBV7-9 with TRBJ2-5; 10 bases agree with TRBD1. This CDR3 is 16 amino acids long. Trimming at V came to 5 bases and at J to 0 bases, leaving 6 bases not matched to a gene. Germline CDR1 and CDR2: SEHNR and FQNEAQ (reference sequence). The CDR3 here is CASSTSDRGDQETQYF. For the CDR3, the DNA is TGTGCCAGCAGCACATCGGACAGGGGGGACCAAGAGACCCAGTACTTC.

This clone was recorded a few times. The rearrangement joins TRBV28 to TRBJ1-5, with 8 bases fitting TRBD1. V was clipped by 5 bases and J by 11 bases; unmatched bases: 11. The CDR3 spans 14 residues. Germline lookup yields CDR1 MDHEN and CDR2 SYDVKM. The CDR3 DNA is TGTGCCAGCAGTGGGACAGGAGACATCATTTCCCAGCATTTT. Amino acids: CASSGTGDIISQHF.

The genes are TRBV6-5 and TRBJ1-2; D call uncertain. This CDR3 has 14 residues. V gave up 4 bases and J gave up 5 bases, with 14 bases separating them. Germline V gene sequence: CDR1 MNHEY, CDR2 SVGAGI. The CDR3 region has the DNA TGTGCCAGCAGTTTTGACAAACTCGGGTATGGCTACACCTTC. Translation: CASSFDKLGYGYTF.

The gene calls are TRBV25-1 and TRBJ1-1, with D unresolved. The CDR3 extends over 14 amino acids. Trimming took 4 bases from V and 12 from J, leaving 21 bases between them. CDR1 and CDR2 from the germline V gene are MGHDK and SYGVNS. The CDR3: CASSGLPDRGSTFF. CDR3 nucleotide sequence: TGTGCCAGCAGTGGCCTCCCCGACCGGGGATCGACTTTCTTT.

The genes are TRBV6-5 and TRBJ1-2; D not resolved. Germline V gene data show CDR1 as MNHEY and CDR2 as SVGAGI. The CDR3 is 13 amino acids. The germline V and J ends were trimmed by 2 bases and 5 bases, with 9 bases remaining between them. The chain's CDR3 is CASSYMSFYGYTF. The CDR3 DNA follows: TGTGCCAGCAGTTACATGTCGTTTTATGGCTACACCTTC.

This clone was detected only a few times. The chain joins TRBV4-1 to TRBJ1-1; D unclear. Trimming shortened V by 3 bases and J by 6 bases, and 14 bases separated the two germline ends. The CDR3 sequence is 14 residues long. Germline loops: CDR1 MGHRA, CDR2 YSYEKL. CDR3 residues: CASSQSLTNAEAFF. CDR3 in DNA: TGCGCCAGCAGCCAGTCCTTGACCAACGCTGAAGCTTTCTTT.

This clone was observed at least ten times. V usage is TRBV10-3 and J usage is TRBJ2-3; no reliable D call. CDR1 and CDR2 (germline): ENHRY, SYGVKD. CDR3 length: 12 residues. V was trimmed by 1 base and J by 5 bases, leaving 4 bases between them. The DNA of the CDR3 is TGTGCCATCAGTGAGTGGGAAGATACGCAGTATTTT. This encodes CAISEWEDTQYF.

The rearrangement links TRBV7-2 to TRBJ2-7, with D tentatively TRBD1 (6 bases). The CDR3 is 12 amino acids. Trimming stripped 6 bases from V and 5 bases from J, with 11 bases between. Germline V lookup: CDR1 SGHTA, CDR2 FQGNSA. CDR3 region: CASSNRVHEQYF. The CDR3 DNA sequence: TGTGCCAGCAGTAACAGGGTGCACGAGCAGTACTTC.

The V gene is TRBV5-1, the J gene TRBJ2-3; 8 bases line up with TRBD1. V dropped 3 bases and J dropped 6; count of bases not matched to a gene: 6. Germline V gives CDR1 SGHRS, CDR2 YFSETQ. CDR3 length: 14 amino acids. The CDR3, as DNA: TGCGCCAGCAGCTGGGCAGGGGGCAGGGATACGCAGTATTTT. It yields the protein CASSWAGGRDTQYF.